The next 12 T cell receptor beta chains were all read from a single sample in a study of human T cells and chemical hapten exposure. TCRdb independently ran MiXCR on the RACE reads; one entry per CDR3 protein. The sample yields over 70,000 distinct CDR3 sequences, about 9.9% seen once. Noted time point: patch test 2, 6 weeks after DPC sensitization. Treatment given: therapeutic diphenylcyclopropenone sensitization with weekly scalp DPC. The specimen was whole blood, collected in connection with sensitization to the hapten diphenylcyclopropenone (DPC). These receptor sequences come from a man younger than 35 with alopecia areata. Some clones in this sample may be carry-over from other donors' samples.

This sequence joins TRBV6-5 and TRBJ2-7; perhaps D is TRBD1 or TRBD2 (5 bases each). CDR1 and CDR2 (germline): MNHEY, SVGAGI. The CDR3 is 17 amino acids. V lost 2 bases, J lost 5 bases, and 22 bases lay in between. CDR3 protein: CASSYRSGRPFRNEQYF. Here the CDR3 DNA reads TGTGCCAGCAGTTACAGGTCGGGACGCCCTTTTAGGAACGAGCAGTACTTC.

The table lists this clonotype with a few counts. The chain joins TRBV6-1 to TRBJ2-5; 9 nucleotides line up with TRBD1. CDR1 MNHNS and CDR2 SASEGT come from the germline V gene. V shed 5 bases and J 5 bases; nucleotides not matched to a gene: 6. This CDR3 has 14 residues. The CDR3: CASSWDRAGETQYF. The CDR3 coding sequence is TGTGCCAGCAGTTGGGACAGGGCAGGGGAGACCCAGTACTTC.

At least ten counts were recorded for this clonotype. The chain couples TRBV20-1 to TRBJ2-3, with D perhaps TRBD2 (6 bases). The CDR3 runs 13 residues. V shed 3 bases and J shed 0 bases, with 7 bases lying between them. The V gene's germline CDR1 is DFQATT and CDR2 SNEGSKA (reference sequence). The CDR3 region is CSASGSSTDTQYF. In DNA, the CDR3 is TGCAGTGCTAGCGGGAGTAGCACAGATACGCAGTATTTT.

This clonotype was seen repeatedly, ten times or more. The V gene is TRBV7-2, the J gene TRBJ2-7; D unresolved. The CDR3 is 12 amino acids. Germline values: CDR1 SGHTA, CDR2 FQGNSA. Between the trimmed V and J ends, which lost 1 base and 7 bases, there was a span of 8 bases. CDR3 amino acids: CASSLDWVEQYF. CDR3 nucleotide sequence: TGTGCCAGCAGCTTAGACTGGGTGGAGCAGTACTTC.

This clonotype has more than one count but fewer than ten. This chain links TRBV7-2 with TRBJ1-2, with D possibly TRBD1 on 5 matching bases. The V end was cut by 3 bases, the J end by 8 bases, with 10 bases between. In germline, CDR1 is SGHTA, CDR2 FQGNSA. The CDR3 extends over 12 amino acids. The CDR3 region has the DNA TGTGCCAGCAGCTTGGTAGGGGAGGGCTACACCTTC. Its protein is CASSLVGEGYTF.

A few counts support this clonotype. The rearrangement uses TRBV4-1 and TRBJ2-1; 12 positions match TRBD2. Trimming at V came to 1 base and at J to 7 bases, leaving 8 bases not matched to a gene. From germline, CDR1 is MGHRA and CDR2 YSYEKL. CDR3 size: 17 residues. The CDR3 DNA reads as TGCGCCAGCAGCCAAGGGAAATACGGACTAGCGGGGAATGAGCAGTTCTTC. Translated: CASSQGKYGLAGNEQFF.

This clonotype was counted between two and nine times. J is TRBJ2-3 and V is TRBV2; D ambiguous. This CDR3 is 14 amino acids long. Germline V CDR1 and CDR2: SNHLY, FYNNEI. V lost 6 bases and J 2 bases, leaving 12 bases between the germline ends. DNA for the CDR3: TGTGCCAGCAGGAAGGGTAGGGTCACAGATACGCAGTATTTT. As protein: CASRKGRVTDTQYF.

This clonotype was detected many times. This CDR3 reads CASSYVGANYGYTF. In nucleotides, the CDR3 is TGTGCCAGCAGCTACGTGGGAGCTAACTATGGCTACACCTTC. J is TRBJ1-2 and V is TRBV13; D is unclear. This CDR3 contains 14 residues. CDR1 PRHDT and CDR2 FYEKMQ come from the germline V gene (reference sequence). V lost 4 bases, J lost 0 bases, and 9 bases lay in between.

The table lists this clonotype with a few counts. The chain has TRBV28 and TRBJ1-1; unclear D gene. The CDR3 runs 11 residues. From germline, CDR1 is MDHEN and CDR2 SYDVKM. V lost 8 bases to trimming and J lost 8 bases, with 12 bases between them. This CDR3 is CASGEGIEAFF. CDR3 bases: TGTGCCAGCGGGGAGGGTATCGAAGCTTTCTTT.

In its sample, this clonotype was seen once. The chain couples TRBV24-1 to TRBJ1-5; D gene ambiguous. Germline lookup yields CDR1 KGHDR and CDR2 SFDVKD. The CDR3 sequence is 12 residues long. V lost 3 bases and J 7 bases, leaving 6 bases between the germline ends. CDR3 amino acids: CATSDPEQPQHF. The DNA of the CDR3 is TGTGCCACCAGTGATCCCGAGCAGCCCCAGCATTTT.

This clonotype was recorded a few times. This chain uses TRBV28 with TRBJ2-3, with TRBD2 matching over 9 bases. Trimming at V came to 7 bases and at J to 1 base, leaving 6 bases not matched to a gene. This CDR3 has 15 residues. Germline assignment: CDR1 MDHEN and CDR2 SYDVKM. The DNA of the CDR3 is TGTGCCAGCATTCAGCGGGGGGCTGGCACAGATACGCAGTATTTT. This gives the protein CASIQRGAGTDTQYF.

This clonotype came up many times. The chain joins TRBV4-3 to TRBJ1-5; no definite D call. This CDR3 region has 14 residues. V was cut by 0 bases and J by 5 bases, with 8 bases left in between. The germline V gene encodes CDR1 LGHNA and CDR2 YSLEER. In DNA form, the CDR3 reads TGCGCCAGCAGCCAAGAGTGGAGTGATCAGCCCCAGCATTTT. This codes for CASSQEWSDQPQHF.